Presented here are 32 T cell receptor beta chains from one specimen sequenced in a study of blood T cell repertoires in COVID-19. The repertoire was sequenced with immunoSEQ multiplex PCR; TCRdb's copy has only in-frame clones and lacks some. The top ten hold about 2% of the sample, which has approximately 210,000 clones, roughly 88% seen once. Sample: peripheral blood. These receptors all stem from a man aged 25-45 years who had recovered from COVID-19.

The V and J genes are TRBV5-1 and TRBJ2-3; 11 nucleotides line up with TRBD2. The CDR3 is 15 residues long. CDR1 is SGHRS and CDR2 is YFSETQ in the germline V gene. J was trimmed by 3 bases and V by 2 bases; bases with no gene match: 2. This CDR3 is CASSLLAGETDTQYF. In DNA, the CDR3 is TGCGCCAGCAGCTTACTAGCGGGGGAGACAGATACGCAGTATTTT.

V usage is TRBV5-8 and J usage is TRBJ2-5; 11 bases align to TRBD2. V was pared by 4 bases and J by 1 base, with 3 bases of the junction left unmatched. Germline loops: CDR1 SGHTS, CDR2 YDEGEE. CDR3 length: 15 residues. The CDR3 bases are TGTGCCAGCAGCGTGGGACTAGCGGTCCAAGAGACCCAGTACTTC. As protein: CASSVGLAVQETQYF. The full variable domain, its missing parts supplied by reference TRBV5-8 and TRBJ2-5, is EAGVTQSPTHLIKTRGQQATLRCSPISGHTSVYWYQQALGLGLQFLLWYDEGEERNRGNFPPRFSGRQFPNYSSELNVNALELEDSALYLCASSVGLAVQETQYFGPGTRLLVL.

This chain joins TRBV19 and TRBJ2-5; perhaps TRBD2 as D (6 bases). This CDR3 has 13 amino acids. Trimming took off 6 bases at V and 1 base at J, with 9 bases between the two ends. The germline gives CDR1 LNHDA, CDR2 SQIVND (reference sequence). This CDR3 is CASSSGSQETQYF. The CDR3 DNA follows: TGTGCCAGTAGCAGCGGGTCCCAAGAGACCCAGTACTTC.

The CDR3 here is CASSYRGSGTEAFF. DNA for the CDR3: TGTGCCAGCAGTTACAGGGGGAGCGGCACTGAAGCTTTCTTT. The chain joins TRBV27 to TRBJ1-1; TRBD1 agrees at 8 bases. The CDR3 loop spans 14 amino acids. Germline trimming cut 4 bases from V and 4 bases from J; bases unmatched to any gene: 5. Per the germline V gene, CDR1 is MNHEY and CDR2 is SMNVEV (reference sequence).

The table lists this clone with a few counts. The chain uses TRBV11-3 and TRBJ2-2; 10 nucleotides match TRBD2. Germline-derived CDR1 and CDR2 are SGHNT and YENEEA. This CDR3 has 17 amino acids. Losses at the gene ends were 5 bases for V and 6 bases for J; bases not matched to a gene: 12. This chain's CDR3 is CASSPRFSGGFPGELFF. The CDR3 nucleotides are TGTGCCAGCAGCCCGAGATTTAGCGGGGGGTTCCCCGGGGAGCTGTTTTTT.

This clone was observed a few times. This sequence joins TRBV12-5 and TRBJ2-7; 9 bases align to TRBD2. The germline V gene encodes CDR1 LGHNT and CDR2 FRNRAP. The CDR3 covers 16 residues. The ends lost 2 bases at V and 0 bases at J; junction bases unmatched: 5. The CDR3 DNA follows: TGTGCTAGTGGTTTGCATCCTAGCGGGGACTCCTACGAGCAGTACTTC. It codes for CASGLHPSGDSYEQYF.

The V call is TRBV11-3, the J call TRBJ1-1; tentatively, D is TRBD1 (5 bases). Germline V gene data show CDR1 as SGHNT and CDR2 as YENEEA. The CDR3 spans 13 residues. V was clipped by 2 bases and J by 8 bases, with 12 bases between them. CDR3 in DNA: TGTGCCAGCAGCTTAATAAGGCAGGGAGAAGCTTTCTTT. Encoded protein: CASSLIRQGEAFF. The complete variable domain, with remaining parts taken from reference TRBV11-3 and TRBJ1-1, reads EAGVVQSPRYKIIEKKQPVAFWCNPISGHNTLYWYLQNLGQGPELLIRYENEEAVDDSQLPKDRFSAERLKGVDSTLKIQPAELGDSAVYLCASSLIRQGEAFFGQGTRLTVV.

The chain couples TRBV6-5 to TRBJ2-5, with a tentative D call TRBD1 (5 bases). Trimming stripped 5 bases from V and 3 bases from J, with 16 bases between. This CDR3 region has 15 residues. Germline loops: CDR1 MNHEY, CDR2 SVGAGI. The CDR3 region is CASSPWGTGEETQYF. The CDR3 coding sequence is TGTGCCAGCAGTCCTTGGGGCACCGGCGAAGAGACCCAGTACTTC.

This sequence joins TRBV10-3 and TRBJ1-5; 10 bases match TRBD1. The V gene end was trimmed by 2 bases and the J gene end by 5 bases; junction bases not matched to a gene: 9. The CDR3 has 17 amino acids. Germline-derived CDR1 and CDR2 are ENHRY and SYGVKD. CDR3 nucleotides: TGTGCCATCAGTGAGGCGAAGGGACAGGGGACGCATCAGCCCCAGCATTTT. Protein: CAISEAKGQGTHQPQHF.

Here the CDR3 reads CASSPFEAFF. DNA of the CDR3: TGTGCCAGCAGTCCCTTCGAGGCTTTCTTT. This chain uses TRBV28 with TRBJ1-1, with D unresolved. CDR1 MDHEN and CDR2 SYDVKM come from the germline V gene. The CDR3 is 10 residues long. The V end lost 5 bases, the J end lost 11 bases, and 9 bases lay between the germline ends.

The chain joins TRBV3-1 (or the pseudogene TRBV3-2) to TRBJ2-1, with 7 positions matching TRBD1. CDR1 LGHDT and CDR2 YNNKEL come from the germline V gene (reference sequence). Losses at the gene ends were 4 bases for V and 2 bases for J; bases not matched to a gene: 5. The CDR3 has 15 residues. The CDR3 region has the DNA TGTGCCAGCAGCCGAGGGGGACAGCCCTACAATGAGCAGTTCTTC. Translated: CASSRGGQPYNEQFF.

V is TRBV7-9 and J is TRBJ2-3, with 8 bases identical to TRBD2. Germline V gives CDR1 SEHNR, CDR2 FQNEAQ (reference sequence). The CDR3 spans 17 residues. The J segment lost 4 bases and the V segment lost 6 bases, leaving 15 bases of the junction unmatched. CDR3 protein: CASRPSGGPPHADTQYF. The CDR3, as DNA: TGTGCCAGCAGACCCAGCGGGGGCCCCCCCCACGCAGATACGCAGTATTTT.

The V and J genes are TRBV13 and TRBJ2-1, with TRBD2 matching over 15 bases. CDR1 is PRHDT, CDR2 FYEKMQ, per germline (reference sequence). The CDR3 runs to 17 residues. Germline trimming cut 4 bases from V and 9 bases from J; bases unmatched to any gene: 10. CDR3 nucleotides: TGTGCCAGCAGCTCGAGGACTAGCGGGGGGGGAGATTTTGAGCAGTTCTTC. Translated, it gives CASSSRTSGGGDFEQFF.

The chain carries TRBV27 and TRBJ2-7, with TRBD1 identical over 9 bases. The CDR3 extends over 16 amino acids. CDR1 is MNHEY and CDR2 is SMNVEV in the germline V gene (reference sequence). J was trimmed by 4 bases and V by 6 bases; bases with no gene match: 13. CDR3: CASRTGTGLNLYEQYF. CDR3 coding DNA: TGTGCCAGCAGGACCGGGACAGGGCTCAATTTGTACGAGCAGTACTTC.

V and J are TRBV19 and TRBJ1-1; 10 nucleotides agree with TRBD1. The CDR3 sequence is 17 residues long. Germline V gene data show CDR1 as LNHDA and CDR2 as SQIVND (reference sequence). V lost 7 bases, J lost 3 bases, and 14 bases stayed unmatched. The CDR3 reads CASNNPGRTGGYTEAFF. CDR3 DNA: TGTGCCAGTAACAACCCGGGAAGGACAGGGGGATACACTGAAGCTTTCTTT.

V gene TRBV24-1 combines with J gene TRBJ1-5; tentatively, D is TRBD1 (5 bases). The CDR3 consists of 17 residues. Looked up from germline, CDR1 is KGHDR and CDR2 is SFDVKD. The V end was cut by 2 bases, the J end by 3 bases, with 16 bases between. The CDR3 DNA is TGTGCCACCAGTGATTCGGGGGGAGGGACCTACAATCAGCCCCAGCATTTT. This encodes CATSDSGGGTYNQPQHF.

This clone appeared once. This chain uses TRBV27 with TRBJ2-7; D might be TRBD2 (5 bases). The germline gives CDR1 MNHEY, CDR2 SMNVEV (reference sequence). The CDR3 consists of 13 residues. The V end was cut by 4 bases, the J end by 1 base, with 8 bases between. CDR3 nucleotides: TGTGCCAGCAGTTCCGGACTTTCCTACGAGCAGTACTTC. This translates into CASSSGLSYEQYF.

This chain connects TRBV4-1 to TRBJ2-3; perhaps TRBD2 as D (5 bases). Trimming removed 8 bases at V and 2 bases at J, with 8 bases between. The CDR3 extends over 12 amino acids. Germline lookup yields CDR1 MGHRA and CDR2 YSYEKL. CDR3 sequence reads: CASGSYTDTQYF. CDR3 nucleotides: TGCGCCAGCGGGAGCTACACAGATACGCAGTATTTT.

Note on this clone: Being one base from a much bigger clone, this may be a read error. The chain employs TRBV11-2 and TRBJ1-2, with D maybe TRBD1 (6 bases). The CDR3 runs to 12 residues. Trimming took off 6 bases at V and 2 bases at J, with 7 bases between the two ends. Germline values: CDR1 SGHAT, CDR2 FQNNGV. CDR3 in amino acids: CASSTGNYGYTF. In nucleotides, the CDR3 is TGTGCCAGCAGTACAGGGAACTATGGCTACACCTTC.

V and J are TRBV5-1 and TRBJ1-1; D perhaps matches TRBD1 (6 bases). With 4 bases removed from V and 3 bases from J, the gap between germline ends came to 16 bases. Germline values: CDR1 SGHRS, CDR2 YFSETQ. CDR3 size: 15 residues. CDR3 protein: CASSILRGIDTEAFF. Here the CDR3 DNA reads TGCGCCAGCAGCATCCTGAGGGGGATCGACACTGAAGCTTTCTTT.

The rearrangement uses TRBV12-3 or TRBV12-4 and TRBJ2-7, with D maybe TRBD1 (5 bases). The CDR3 extends over 12 amino acids. Trimming cost V 5 bases and J 6 bases, with 11 bases left between them. The chain's CDR3 is CASSASGFEQYF. CDR3 DNA: TGTGCCAGCAGTGCCTCAGGGTTCGAGCAGTACTTC.

The chain has TRBV4-1 and TRBJ1-2; 8 nucleotides match TRBD1. Germline-derived CDR1 and CDR2 are MGHRA and YSYEKL. V dropped 3 bases and J dropped 8; count of bases not matched to a gene: 8. CDR3 length: 14 amino acids. The CDR3 DNA reads as TGCGCCAGCAGCCACACCACAGGGGGTTGGGGCTACACCTTC. This encodes CASSHTTGGWGYTF.

The V and J genes are TRBV5-4 and TRBJ1-2; TRBD1 aligns across 8 bases. The CDR3 totals 16 residues. V lost 4 bases, J lost 5 bases, and 13 bases stayed unmatched. From germline, CDR1 is SGHNT and CDR2 YYREEE (reference sequence). DNA of the CDR3: TGTGCCAGCAGCGCCTTTTACCTACAGGGGGGTTATGGCTACACCTTC. Translation: CASSAFYLQGGYGYTF. The variable domain in full, with the rest retrieved from reference TRBV5-4 and TRBJ1-2, is ETGVTQSPTHLIKTRGQQVTLRCSSQSGHNTVSWYQQALGQGPQFIFQYYREEENGRGNFPPRFSGLQFPNYSSELNVNALELDDSALYLCASSAFYLQGGYGYTFGSGTRLTVV.

The chain links TRBV5-4 to TRBJ1-4, with unresolved D. CDR1 is SGHNT, CDR2 YYREEE, per germline (reference sequence). V was trimmed by 6 bases and J by 0 bases, leaving 15 bases between them. The CDR3 totals 16 residues. In nucleotides, the CDR3 is TGTGCCAGCACCAACGGACTGAGCGCAACTAATGAAAAACTGTTTTTT. Its protein product is CASTNGLSATNEKLFF.

The V call is TRBV27, the J call TRBJ2-7, with 10 bases fitting TRBD2. V shed 5 bases and J 3 bases; nucleotides not matched to a gene: 10. The CDR3 totals 16 residues. Germline-derived CDR1 and CDR2 are MNHEY and SMNVEV (reference sequence). The DNA of the CDR3 is TGTGCCAGCAGTCTGAACTCCGGGACTAGCGACTACGAGCAGTACTTC. Translation gives CASSLNSGTSDYEQYF.

This clone has a single count. The V gene is TRBV6-5, the J gene TRBJ2-7; the match to TRBD1 covers 8 bases. The CDR3 length is 15 residues. The V gene end was trimmed by 2 bases and the J gene end by 4 bases; junction bases not matched to a gene: 7. Looked up from germline, CDR1 is MNHEY and CDR2 is SVGAGI. The CDR3 nucleotides are TGTGCCAGCAGTTACGTCAGGACAGGGACATACGAGCAGTACTTC. Translation: CASSYVRTGTYEQYF.

This chain joins TRBV20-1 and TRBJ2-5, with 15 bases matching TRBD2. CDR3 length: 19 residues. Germline-derived CDR1 and CDR2 are DFQATT and SNEGSKA (reference sequence). Trimming at V came to 3 bases and at J to 5 bases, leaving 16 bases not matched to a gene. The CDR3 here is CSASAPGLAGGLSGETQYF. CDR3 sequence (DNA): TGCAGTGCTAGTGCTCCGGGACTAGCGGGGGGCTTATCTGGGGAGACCCAGTACTTC.

Here the CDR3 reads CASSRGSGGPTYEQYF. Written as DNA, the CDR3 is TGTGCCAGCAGCCGAGGTAGCGGGGGGCCCACCTACGAGCAGTACTTC. The chain combines TRBV7-8 with TRBJ2-7; 10 positions agree with TRBD2. The CDR3 is made up of 16 amino acids. Germline V gene data show CDR1 as SGHVS and CDR2 as FQNEAQ. Trimming cost V 5 bases and J 2 bases; bases outside gene matches: 9.

The chain uses TRBV4-1 and TRBJ2-1, with 10 bases identical to TRBD1. V shed 2 bases and J 6 bases; nucleotides not matched to a gene: 7. The CDR3 sequence is 16 residues long. CDR1 is MGHRA and CDR2 is YSYEKL in the germline V gene. The DNA for the CDR3 is TGCGCCAGCAGCCAACTGGACAGGGGGTTTCCCAATGAGCAGTTCTTC. This translates into CASSQLDRGFPNEQFF.

This clone was recorded at least ten times. V is TRBV6-1 and J is TRBJ2-7; D not certain. Germline V lookup: CDR1 MNHNS, CDR2 SASEGT. There are 13 residues in the CDR3. The germline V and J ends were trimmed by 0 bases and 6 bases, with 9 bases remaining between them. In DNA form, the CDR3 reads TGTGCCAGCAGTGAAGCGGAGATCGCCGAGCAGTACTTC. Protein product: CASSEAEIAEQYF.

This clone was observed once. The V and J genes are TRBV12-3 or TRBV12-4 and TRBJ1-5, with a possible D match to TRBD1 (5 bases). The ends were cut back, 3 bases at V and 10 bases at J, with 10 bases in the middle. This CDR3 has 12 residues. CDR3 in DNA: TGTGCCAGCAGTTTCGGGGGTCATCCCCAGCATTTT. Its protein product is CASSFGGHPQHF.

Concerning this clone itself: It is unclear where the CDR3 begins or ends on the DNA, so no DNA is shown, and the CDR3 is as TCRdb lists it. V usage is TRBV19 and J usage is TRBJ1-3. The CDR3 extends over 17 residues, inclusive of both ends. CDR1 is LNHDA, CDR2 SQIVND, per germline (reference sequence). The CDR3 protein is CASSILAGGSPGNTIYF.